This T cell receptor (beta chain) originates from a study of OX40 agonist ivuxolimab in advanced cancers. The repertoire was sequenced with immunoSEQ multiplex PCR; TCRdb's copy has only in-frame clones and lacks some. The data show around 31,000 clones, just under 90% seen once. Germline assignment: CDR1 MGHRA and CDR2 YSYEKL. Between the trimmed V and J ends, which lost 5 bases and 0 bases, there was a span of 22 bases. This CDR3 region has 18 residues. The chain is built from TRBV4-1 and TRBJ1-2, with D possibly matching TRBD1 (6 bases). The sample here was CD4+ or CD8+ T cells sorted from blood, taken in a trial of the OX40 agonist ivuxolimab. The TCR was taken from an adult with an advanced solid tumor such as melanoma, head and neck, liver or kidney cancer. CDR3 protein: CASSGGRDTYLANYGYTF. CDR3 DNA sequence: TGCGCCAGCAGCGGGGGGCGGGACACCTACTTAGCTAACTATGGCTACACCTTC.